A single sample gave rise to the 21 T cell receptor beta chains below, sequenced in a study of cytomegalovirus exposure and HLA in healthy donors. The PCR had 60 Vbeta and 13 Jbeta primers. Sequencing used immunoSEQ multiplex PCR; TCRdb keeps in-frame clones, though not all of them. The sample includes about 200,000 clones, roughly four fifths seen only once; the top ten take about 1.9%. Sequenced material: PBMCs. The receptors here all came from a man aged 30 to 45 in good health and CMV-seronegative.

The V and J genes are TRBV5-1 and TRBJ2-7; a possible D gene is TRBD1 (6 bases). Germline assignment: CDR1 SGHRS and CDR2 YFSETQ. There are 15 residues in the CDR3. V was cut by 4 bases and J by 0 bases, with 14 bases left in between. This CDR3 reads CASSPWQGGSYEQYF. CDR3 nucleotides: TGCGCCAGCAGCCCTTGGCAAGGGGGCTCCTACGAGCAGTACTTC.

This rearrangement joins TRBV6-5 to TRBJ2-1; 9 nucleotides align to TRBD2. CDR3 length equals 15 residues. Trimming cost V 5 bases and J 1 base; bases outside gene matches: 3. Germline CDR1 is MNHEY and CDR2 is SVGAGI. CDR3 coding DNA: TGTGCCAGCAGTCCTGCGGGAGGGTCCTACAATGAGCAGTTCTTC. Residues: CASSPAGGSYNEQFF.

This chain links TRBV7-9 with TRBJ2-1; 7 nucleotides line up with TRBD2. Germline CDR1 is SEHNR and CDR2 is FQNEAQ (reference sequence). This CDR3 spans 16 amino acids. V was clipped by 4 bases and J by 9 bases; unmatched bases: 15. Here the CDR3 reads CASSSSKSREYGEQFF. The CDR3 DNA reads TGTGCCAGCAGCTCGAGCAAATCGCGGGAGTACGGTGAGCAGTTCTTC.

The chain joins TRBV30 to TRBJ2-7, with TRBD2 matching 9 bases. The germline gives CDR1 GTSNPN, CDR2 SVGIG (reference sequence). J gave up 0 bases and V 1 base, and 10 bases lay outside the gene matches. This CDR3 comprises 17 residues. The CDR3 spells CAWSDAPLAGSSYEQYF. CDR3 in DNA: TGTGCCTGGAGTGACGCCCCGCTAGCGGGGAGCTCCTACGAGCAGTACTTC.

This clone was observed a few times. The V gene is TRBV5-1, the J gene TRBJ1-1; 7 nucleotides agree with TRBD1. This CDR3 spans 16 amino acids. Germline assignment: CDR1 SGHRS and CDR2 YFSETQ. V shed 4 bases, J shed 3 bases, and the junction held 12 bases outside the gene matches. CDR3 sequence: CASSPGQALFYTEAFF. DNA of the CDR3: TGCGCCAGCAGCCCTGGACAGGCCCTATTTTACACTGAAGCTTTCTTT.

This clone was detected a few times. V gene TRBV28 combines with J gene TRBJ1-1; 7 bases map to TRBD1. V lost 5 bases to trimming and J lost 3 bases; unmatched junction nucleotides: 6. There are 14 residues in the CDR3. Germline CDR1 and CDR2: MDHEN and SYDVKM. CDR3 in amino acids: CASSMTGLYTEAFF. The CDR3 nucleotides read TGTGCCAGCAGTATGACAGGGTTGTACACTGAAGCTTTCTTT.

On this clone: Germline and junction disagree at one end, which may indicate a read error. The rearrangement links TRBV5-1 to TRBJ2-7, with a tentative D call TRBD1 (5 bases). The V gene's germline CDR1 is SGHRS and CDR2 YFSETQ. This CDR3 contains 14 residues. CDR3 sequence reads: CASSLAPSLDTGHF. The CDR3 bases are TGCGCCAGCAGCTTGGCCCCTTCGTTGGACACCGGTCACTTC.

J is TRBJ2-7 and V is TRBV30; tentatively, D is TRBD1 (5 bases). Deletions cut 1 base from V and 4 bases from J, with 11 bases between. The CDR3 spans 13 residues. The germline CDR1 and CDR2 sequences are GTSNPN and SVGIG (reference sequence). CDR3 amino acids: CAWSDGASYEQYF. CDR3 nucleotides: TGTGCCTGGAGTGATGGGGCTTCTTACGAGCAGTACTTC.

The CDR3 here is CASSAPTRGWSEAFF. DNA of the CDR3: TGTGCCAGCAGCGCCCCAACGCGCGGTTGGTCTGAAGCTTTCTTT. The chain has TRBV9 and TRBJ1-1, with D unresolved. The V end was cut by 3 bases, the J end by 6 bases, with 18 bases between. Germline lookup yields CDR1 SGDLS and CDR2 YYNGEE. The CDR3 extends over 15 amino acids.

This clone was seen just once. V is TRBV19 and J is TRBJ1-6; weak D call: TRBD1 (5 bases). CDR3 size: 13 residues. The germline V gene encodes CDR1 LNHDA and CDR2 SQIVND (reference sequence). V was trimmed by 7 bases and J by 5 bases, leaving 9 bases between them. CDR3 bases: TGTGCCAGTACGGCAGGGAATAATTCACCCCTCCACTTT. This sequence encodes CASTAGNNSPLHF.

The chain uses TRBV5-1 and TRBJ2-7; 7 nucleotides line up with TRBD2. The CDR3 is made up of 15 amino acids. Germline CDR1 SGHRS, CDR2 YFSETQ. V shed 2 bases, J shed 6 bases, and the junction held 11 bases outside the gene matches. The CDR3 DNA reads as TGCGCCAGCAGCTTCGGGCCTTCGGGAGGCCGCGAGCAGTACTTC. It yields the protein CASSFGPSGGREQYF. Full variable domain (remainder filled in from reference TRBV5-1 and TRBJ2-7): KAGVTQTPRYLIKTRGQQVTLSCSPISGHRSVSWYQQTPGQGLQFLFEYFSETQRNKGNFPGRFSGRQFSNSRSEMNVSTLELGDSALYLCASSFGPSGGREQYFGPGTRLTVT.

CDR3 sequence: CASSLDRGLGKLFF. Here the CDR3 DNA reads TGTGCCAGCAGCTTGGACCGCGGCCTGGGAAAACTGTTTTTT. The V gene is TRBV5-6, the J gene TRBJ1-4, with no clear D. The CDR3 covers 14 residues. Trimming took off 0 bases at V and 10 bases at J, with 13 bases between the two ends. CDR1 and CDR2 (germline): SGHDT, YYEEEE. The full variable domain, completed using reference TRBV5-6 and TRBJ1-4, is DAGVTQSPTHLIKTRGQQVTLRCSPKSGHDTVSWYQQALGQGPQFIFQYYEEEERQRGNFPDRFSGHQFPNYSSELNVNALLLGDSALYLCASSLDRGLGKLFFGSGTQLSVL.

The V and J genes are TRBV2 and TRBJ2-5; 8 nucleotides match TRBD2. The end of the DNA is better explained by TRBJ2-7, so the J call may be wrong. There are 15 residues in the CDR3. Germline V gives CDR1 SNHLY, CDR2 FYNNEI. CDR3: CASSESFSGNYEQYF. CDR3 nucleotide sequence: TGTGCCAGCAGTGAGTCTTTTAGCGGGAACTACGAGCAGTACTTC.

The chain has TRBV28 and TRBJ2-1, with D uncertain. This CDR3 has 11 residues. Germline V gives CDR1 MDHEN, CDR2 SYDVKM. The V gene lost 7 bases and the J gene lost 4 bases, with 5 bases spanning the gap. This CDR3 is CASTFYNEQFF. Written as DNA, the CDR3 is TGTGCCAGCACCTTTTACAATGAGCAGTTCTTC. Together with reference TRBV28 and TRBJ2-1, the CDR3 gives the full variable domain: DVKVTQSSRYLVKRTGEKVFLECVQDMDHENMFWYRQDPGLGLRLIYFSYDVKMKEKGDIPEGYSVSREKKERFSLILESASTNQTSMYLCASTFYNEQFFGPGTRLTVL.

The chain employs TRBV7-2 and TRBJ2-1; D is unclear. This CDR3 has 13 amino acids. Trimming left V 5 bases short and J 5 bases short, with 10 bases between. Germline CDR1 and CDR2: SGHTA and FQGNSA. This chain's CDR3 is CASSPYGDNEQFF. In DNA form, the CDR3 reads TGTGCCAGCAGCCCCTACGGTGACAATGAGCAGTTCTTC.

This chain links TRBV7-8 with TRBJ1-2, with 7 nucleotides matching TRBD1. The CDR3 is 15 residues long. The V segment lost 4 bases and the J segment 4 bases; nucleotides outside the gene matches: 9. Germline CDR1 is SGHVS and CDR2 is FQNEAQ. CDR3 sequence reads: CASSSHRGKGYGYTF. The CDR3 bases are TGTGCCAGCAGCTCCCACAGGGGAAAGGGCTATGGCTACACCTTC. The complete variable domain, with remaining parts taken from reference TRBV7-8 and TRBJ1-2, reads GAGVSQSPRYKVAKRGQDVALRCDPISGHVSLFWYQQALGQGPEFLTYFQNEAQLDKSGLPSDRFFAERPEGSVSTLKIQRTQQEDSAVYLCASSSHRGKGYGYTFGSGTRLTVV.

This clone was picked up a small number of times. The chain links TRBV7-6 to TRBJ1-4; 7 bases match TRBD1. The CDR3 is 17 residues long. Germline CDR1 and CDR2: SGHVS and FNYEAQ. V was clipped by 2 bases and J by 4 bases; unmatched bases: 10. CDR3 sequence (DNA): TGTGCCAGCAGCTTAAGTCCGGGACAGCTCCTTAATGAAAAACTGTTTTTT. Translating it yields CASSLSPGQLLNEKLFF.

This clone appeared a few times. This chain connects TRBV18 to TRBJ2-2, with 14 bases fitting TRBD2. The junction had 8 bases not matched to a gene; V was cut back by 2 bases and J by 6 bases. This CDR3 region has 18 residues. Germline CDR1 KGHSH, CDR2 LQKENI. The CDR3 region is CASSPSGTSGRGAGELFF. Written as DNA, the CDR3 is TGTGCCAGCTCACCATCCGGGACTAGCGGGAGAGGTGCCGGGGAGCTGTTTTTT.

This chain links TRBV19 with TRBJ2-5, with 10 bases matching TRBD1. J gave up 5 bases and V 6 bases, and 9 bases lay outside the gene matches. The CDR3 sequence is 15 residues long. Germline CDR1 is LNHDA and CDR2 is SQIVND (reference sequence). CDR3 bases: TGTGCCAGTAGAGAGACCGGGACAGGGGTGGAGACCCAGTACTTC. This sequence encodes CASRETGTGVETQYF. The variable domain in full, with the rest retrieved from reference TRBV19 and TRBJ2-5, is DGGITQSPKYLFRKEGQNVTLSCEQNLNHDAMYWYRQDPGQGLRLIYYSQIVNDFQKGDIAEGYSVSREKKESFPLTVTSAQKNPTAFYLCASRETGTGVETQYFGPGTRLLVL.

V and J are TRBV9 and TRBJ1-3, with D perhaps matching TRBD1 (5 bases). V lost 3 bases and J lost 7, with 14 bases in between. The V gene's germline CDR1 is SGDLS and CDR2 YYNGEE. This CDR3 contains 14 residues. This CDR3 reads CASSETDKANTIYF. CDR3 nucleotides: TGTGCCAGCAGCGAGACGGACAAGGCGAACACCATATATTTT.

The chain is built from TRBV27 and TRBJ2-7; D ambiguous. Deletions cut 1 base from V and 7 bases from J, with 17 bases between. The CDR3 spans 15 residues. The germline gives CDR1 MNHEY, CDR2 SMNVEV (reference sequence). The CDR3 nucleotides read TGTGCCAGCAGTTTATACCTACCCCTGGGCGAAGAGCAGTACTTC. Protein product: CASSLYLPLGEEQYF.